A single sample is the source of the 8 T cell receptor beta chains below, sequenced in a study of graft-versus-host responses after intestinal transplantation. Produced via immunoSEQ multiplex PCR; TCRdb's table is partial and in-frame only. The table has 90,000 to 130,000 clones, 85% to 95% seen once. The antigens of these receptors remain unknown. The sample here was unstimulated CD4+ T cells sorted from spleen or lymph node cells, taken before transplant. All receptors derive from a human donor who was the organ donor for an intestinal transplant.

The chain joins TRBV7-2 to TRBJ2-1; D is ambiguous. Trimming cost V 2 bases and J 6 bases, with 11 bases left between them. The CDR3 runs to 14 residues. The V gene's germline CDR1 is SGHTA and CDR2 FQGNSA. The CDR3 protein is CASSLSGQPNEQFF. In DNA form, the CDR3 reads TGTGCCAGCAGCTTATCCGGCCAGCCCAATGAGCAGTTCTTC.

This clone showed up just a few times. The chain couples TRBV5-1 to TRBJ2-1, with 13 positions matching TRBD2. After removal of 5 bases from V and 4 bases from J, the junction contained 9 bases not matched to a gene. CDR3 length: 17 amino acids. The germline V gene encodes CDR1 SGHRS and CDR2 YFSETQ. In nucleotides, the CDR3 is TGCGCCAGCAGTCGGACTAGCGGGAGTTGGGGGTACAATGAGCAGTTCTTC. It yields the protein CASSRTSGSWGYNEQFF.

This clone was detected only a few times. This chain joins TRBV6-6 and TRBJ1-3; D possibly corresponds to TRBD1 (5 bases). The V gene's germline CDR1 is MNHNY and CDR2 SVGAGI (reference sequence). V shed 2 bases and J shed 0 bases, with 5 bases lying between them. CDR3 length: 14 amino acids. The CDR3 bases are TGTGCCAGCAGTTACGGACACTCTGGAAACACCATATATTTT. Amino acids: CASSYGHSGNTIYF.

The chain recombines TRBV5-4 with TRBJ2-7; possible D gene TRBD2, 6 bases. The CDR3 spans 16 residues. V was cut by 4 bases and J by 3 bases, with 20 bases left in between. Germline V gene sequence: CDR1 SGHNT, CDR2 YYREEE (reference sequence). CDR3 in amino acids: CASSAQRASAYYEQYF. The CDR3 coding sequence is TGTGCCAGCAGCGCACAGCGGGCTTCCGCGTACTACGAGCAGTACTTC.

The chain couples TRBV6-6 to TRBJ2-5, with D uncertain. CDR3 length: 14 amino acids. Trimming left V 0 bases short and J 5 bases short, with 10 bases between. CDR1 is MNHNY, CDR2 SVGAGI, per germline (reference sequence). CDR3 amino acids: CASSYSRVGETQYF. The CDR3 DNA reads TGTGCCAGCAGTTACTCTCGGGTGGGGGAGACCCAGTACTTC.

This clone was counted a single time. The chain uses TRBV15 and TRBJ1-1; possibly TRBD1 for D (5 bases). The CDR3 loop spans 16 amino acids. Germline lookup yields CDR1 LNHNV and CDR2 YYDKDF (reference sequence). Trimming took off 2 bases at V and 4 bases at J, with 17 bases between the two ends. The CDR3, as DNA: TGTGCCACCAGCAGATTCCGAGGGGCGAAGGCCACTGAAGCTTTCTTT. As protein: CATSRFRGAKATEAFF.

V usage is TRBV28 and J usage is TRBJ1-4; D ambiguous. Trimming removed 3 bases at V and 7 bases at J, with 12 bases between. The germline V gene has CDR1 MDHEN and CDR2 SYDVKM. The CDR3 is 14 amino acids. CDR3 sequence (DNA): TGTGCCAGCAGTTTGTCGGCAGGACCTGAAAAACTGTTTTTT. Translation gives CASSLSAGPEKLFF.

The rearrangement links TRBV18 to TRBJ1-1, with D uncertain. The CDR3 is made up of 13 amino acids. CDR1 is KGHSH, CDR2 LQKENI, per germline. V dropped 1 base and J dropped 0 bases, with 3 bases sitting between them. This chain's CDR3 is CASSPRLNTEAFF. CDR3 DNA sequence: TGTGCCAGCTCACCACGATTGAACACTGAAGCTTTCTTT.